Included here is one TCR beta chain sequence, with context. There is no known antigen for this receptor. One base away there is no much larger clone; base qualities are not given. Other nucleotide sequences from this sample produce the same CDR3. V is clipped by 1 base and J by 0 bases, and the sequence between their germline boundaries is 1 base long. CDR1 SGHDN and CDR2 FVKESK were looked up in the germline V gene. Counted from cysteine to phenylalanine, this CDR3 has 13 amino acids. Kept here is only the CDR3 DNA, which spans 39 bases and is read in frame from base 1. This sample stems from a study of shared clonotypes between healthy human individuals (dated by TCRdb to 2018 to 2021). Concerning the study at large: Three men and two women, aged 18 to 49 years, made up the cohort. For each donor, three plates each were used for CD4 naive and CD4 memory, two plates were used for CD8 naive, and one plate was used for CD8 memory. The study deeply sequenced blood TCR repertoires of about 5 healthy adults to estimate repertoire size and the extent of clonotype sharing between individuals. To increase sequencing depth and limit assay-specific biases, TCR repertoire library preparation and sequencing were carried out by different laboratories using diverse techniques. Each donor's leukapheresis produced roughly between roughly 0.9 and 9 billion PBMCs. What the research found in general, with its limitations: Compared with non-shared clonotypes, clonotypes shared by all four sorted-subset donors had higher generation probabilities. Estimated clonotype richness was generally larger for naive than for memory subsets. Pairwise subsampling led to the expectation that sequencing depth would affect the degree of clonotype sharing among donors. Sampling was restricted to blood, and TCR repertoires in tissue are likely to differ from TCR repertoires in blood. Even with the large sequencing depth, rarefaction of the sorted-subset datasets indicated that sequencing was incomplete. Around 5% of naive CD4, 3% to 4% of naive CD8, 2% to 2.5% of memory CD4, and more than 0.35% of memory CD8 clonotypes were shared across four donors. Because the study included only a small number of donors, the genetic and exposure-history diversity represented was limited.

Donors were healthy HIV-negative adults with no recently reported acute infections or vaccinations. All donors were Caucasian adults living in Nashville, Tennessee, USA. CD4+ T cells were enriched through magnetic negative selection, after which naive cells were positively selected on CD45RA and the remaining negative fraction served as the memory subset. Blood was obtained by leukapheresis, after which PBMCs were separated by Ficoll-Histopaque density gradient centrifugation and cryopreserved in liquid nitrogen vapor phase. Analytical flow cytometry was used to check the purity and quantity of each magnetically sorted T cell population. From each sorted fraction, genomic DNA was isolated and quantified by UV absorbance on a Nanodrop 2000c. Using the deep immunoSEQ assay, TCR CDR3 regions were amplified from genomic DNA by multiplex PCR. Extracted genomic DNA from each cell subset was distributed evenly across all wells of several immunoSEQ 96-well plates, and each plate was treated as a replicate. For sorted subsets, roughly 200 ng of genomic DNA, equivalent to around 31,000 T cell genomes, went into each replicate PCR. Purified libraries were quantified with a Qubit 3.0 fluorometer, sized on a Bioanalyzer 2100, and re-quantified with the KAPA Library Quantification kit. Each immunoSEQ 96-well plate was sequenced on its own single-read 150-cycle Illumina NextSeq 550 flow cell. The authors' analysis ran thus. The immunoSEQ output contained only junctional sequences without quality scores, so filtering could not match that applied to full-length reads. To assign V/J genes and CDR3, sequences were annotated against IMGT germline references using PyIR, a Python wrapper for IgBLAST v1.9. Reads were filtered out if the reads had weak V/J assignments (E-value above 1e-6), no CDR3, stop codons, out-of-frame junctions, or ambiguous translated residues. V3J clonotypes were defined as sequences sharing the same inferred V gene, J gene, and CDR3 amino acid sequence. To compute the percentage overlap between repertoires, the number of shared unique clonotypes was divided by the size of the smaller repertoire. Three approaches were used to assess repertoire richness: RTK rarefaction, the Chao1 estimator, and Recon v2.1 estimates of unobserved clonotypes. Generation probabilities were computed with OLGA for all TCRbeta clonotypes obtained by the gDNA method from several donors. Drawn from immuneACCESS, this table holds only the in-frame rearrangements with V and J called that TCRdb kept. Clones are partly lost; checked studies trace under half to an unresolved V gene and leave the rest unexplained. That table gives V, J and clone size, and the DNA gave D and trimming. The sample table shows a few million clones, and around 94% are seen once. Of the sample, over 0.12% is held by the ten largest clones.

Specimen: naive CD4+ T cells sorted from blood. The sample's cell subset or site label is to be understood as: CD45RA+ positively selected. The rearrangement joined TRBV14 to TRBJ1-3; the D segment cannot be called with confidence. This sequence originates from a man aged 18 to 35 in good health. The DNA sequence is as follows: TGTGCCAGCAGCCAAGCCTCTGGAAACACCATATATTTT. Translation gives CASSQASGNTIYF.